The TCR beta chain under discussion was sequenced for a study of shared clonotypes between healthy human individuals. This clone was recorded once. Its specificity is unknown. Execution of the assay was at deep level. The repertoire was sequenced with immunoSEQ multiplex PCR; TCRdb's copy has only in-frame clones and lacks some. This sample has 850,000 to 1,200,000 clones; around 74% occur once, and the top ten carry approximately 1.5%. Germline CDR1 SEHNR, CDR2 FQNEAQ (reference sequence). The CDR3 contains 16 residues. The V segment lost 5 bases and the J segment 5 bases; nucleotides outside the gene matches: 14. Study observations and caveats: A reduction in generation probabilities was seen for non-shared clonotypes relative to those shared by all four donors. Sharing of clonotypes among donors was expected to vary with sequencing depth.

The TCR was taken from a man aged 18 to 29 in good health. The rearrangement joins TRBV7-9 to TRBJ2-5; 7 positions agree with TRBD2. The sequenced material came from memory CD4+ T cells sorted from blood. Subset defined: CD45RA-negative fraction. The CDR3 loop reads CASSALKGRAGETQYF. CDR3 bases: TGTGCCAGCAGCGCCCTGAAGGGGAGGGCTGGGGAGACCCAGTACTTC.